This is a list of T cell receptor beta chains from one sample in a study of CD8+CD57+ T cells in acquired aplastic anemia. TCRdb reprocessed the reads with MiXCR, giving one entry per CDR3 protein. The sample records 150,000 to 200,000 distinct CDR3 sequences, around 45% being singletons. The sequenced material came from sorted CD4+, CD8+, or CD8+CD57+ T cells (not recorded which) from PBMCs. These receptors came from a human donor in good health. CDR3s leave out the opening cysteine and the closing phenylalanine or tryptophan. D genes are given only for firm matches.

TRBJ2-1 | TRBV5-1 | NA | ASSLVASNEQF
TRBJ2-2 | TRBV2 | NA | ASSGPVTNTGELF
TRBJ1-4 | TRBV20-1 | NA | SARAGTGREKLF
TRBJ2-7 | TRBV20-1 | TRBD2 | SASGAKAGGGEQY
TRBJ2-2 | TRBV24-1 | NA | ATSTNTGELF
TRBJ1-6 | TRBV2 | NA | ASRAGTESPLH
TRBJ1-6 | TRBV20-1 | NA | SASVAREGSPLH
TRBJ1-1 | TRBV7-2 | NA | ASSPRTIAEAF
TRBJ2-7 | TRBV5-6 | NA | ASTATLSYEQY
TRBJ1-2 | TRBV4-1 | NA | ASTAKNDRTTTNYGYT
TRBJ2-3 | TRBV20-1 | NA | STRLADVSRTGTQY
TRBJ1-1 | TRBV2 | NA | ARKAGQNTEAF
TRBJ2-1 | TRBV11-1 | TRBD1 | ASSLATGPNPNEQF
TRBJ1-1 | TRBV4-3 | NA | ASSLLQGGKTEAF
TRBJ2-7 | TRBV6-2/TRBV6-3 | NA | ASSYPRTVGYEQY
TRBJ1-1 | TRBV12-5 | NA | ASGLVRNRADLMNTEAF
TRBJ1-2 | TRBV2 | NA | ASSEALGAPHGYT
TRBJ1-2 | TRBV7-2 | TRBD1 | ASSLAGGQVYGYT
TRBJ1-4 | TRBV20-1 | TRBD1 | SARGQATNEKLF
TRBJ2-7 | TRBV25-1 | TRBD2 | AISLPSGGPYEQY
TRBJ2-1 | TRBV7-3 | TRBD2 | ASSFSGRGNNEQF
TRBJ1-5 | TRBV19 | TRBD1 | ASSATGFSGQPQH
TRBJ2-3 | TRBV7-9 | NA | ASSLRADTQY
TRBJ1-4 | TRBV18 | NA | ASSQHRDRGEKLF
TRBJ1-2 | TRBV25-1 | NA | ASSDRSSNYGYT
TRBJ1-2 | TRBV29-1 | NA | SAGGGVRYGYT
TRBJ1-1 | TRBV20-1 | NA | SARQPNTEAF
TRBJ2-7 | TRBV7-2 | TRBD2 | ASSFGLALYEQY
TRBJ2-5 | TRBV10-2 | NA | ASSEEGRQETQY
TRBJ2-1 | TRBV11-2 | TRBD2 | ASSLSQASGRNEQF
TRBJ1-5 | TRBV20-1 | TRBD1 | SARRTGGAYQPQH
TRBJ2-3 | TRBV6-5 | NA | ASRAGGTDTQY
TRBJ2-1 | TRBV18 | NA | ASSRPNNEQF
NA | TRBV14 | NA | AIVRPNEQF
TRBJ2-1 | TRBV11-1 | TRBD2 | ASSLGVGRGFNEQF
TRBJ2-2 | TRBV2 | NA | ASTATVFRGGELF
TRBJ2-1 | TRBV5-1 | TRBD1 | ASSLTLTGDKDEQF
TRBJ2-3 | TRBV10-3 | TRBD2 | AISESTSGRRTDTQY
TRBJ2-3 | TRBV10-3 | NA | AISGSTDTQY
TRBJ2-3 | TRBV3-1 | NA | ASSQSPGGGGADTQY
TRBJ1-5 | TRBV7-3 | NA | ASSSSDNRPQH
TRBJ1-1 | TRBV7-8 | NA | ASSLGLVTEAF
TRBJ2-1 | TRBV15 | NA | ATSPLGGAREQF
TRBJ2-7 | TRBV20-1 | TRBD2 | SYSTSGNYEQY
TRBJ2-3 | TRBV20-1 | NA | SASQPVRPTDTQY
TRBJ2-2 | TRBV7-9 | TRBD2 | ASSPRLAGGVTGELF
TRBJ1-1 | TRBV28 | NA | ASRAGTANTEAF
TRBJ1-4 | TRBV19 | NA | ASEGSSNEKLF
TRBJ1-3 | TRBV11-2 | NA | ASSPGPTGNTIY
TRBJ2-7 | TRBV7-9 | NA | ASSSMRQYPYEQY
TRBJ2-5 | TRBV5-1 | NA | ASKLFAGQSYQETQY
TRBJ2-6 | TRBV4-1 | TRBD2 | ASSQDLPGGSSGANVLT
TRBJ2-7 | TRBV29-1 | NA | SVVLTGSYEQY
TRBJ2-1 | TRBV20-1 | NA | SAREGVYEQF
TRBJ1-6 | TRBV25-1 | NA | ASSESLVNSPLH